This TCR beta chain appears in the sequencing data of a study of response to subunit inactivated influenza vaccine. Trimming pared 3 bases from V and 3 bases from J, leaving 9 bases between. From germline, CDR1 is DFQATT and CDR2 SNEGSKA (reference sequence). CDR3 length: 12 residues. For this clonotype: Antigen unknown.

Study results and caveats: Each seasonal influenza vaccination recruits few new T cells, the authors suggested.

One entry per CDR3 protein, called by TCRdb with MiXCR from the RT-PCR reads. This sample yields hundreds of thousands of distinct CDR3 sequences, of which about a fifth are seen a single time; approximately 11% belongs to the top ten. The sequence was obtained from a man aged 45-60 years who received an inactivated influenza vaccine. The sequencing here drew on PBMCs from blood, taken less than 6 days after vaccination. The rearrangement links TRBV20-1 to TRBJ2-7; D is ambiguous. The CDR3 loop is CSASRVGYEQYF. The DNA for the CDR3 is TGCAGTGCTAGTAGAGTCGGCTACGAGCAGTACTTC.